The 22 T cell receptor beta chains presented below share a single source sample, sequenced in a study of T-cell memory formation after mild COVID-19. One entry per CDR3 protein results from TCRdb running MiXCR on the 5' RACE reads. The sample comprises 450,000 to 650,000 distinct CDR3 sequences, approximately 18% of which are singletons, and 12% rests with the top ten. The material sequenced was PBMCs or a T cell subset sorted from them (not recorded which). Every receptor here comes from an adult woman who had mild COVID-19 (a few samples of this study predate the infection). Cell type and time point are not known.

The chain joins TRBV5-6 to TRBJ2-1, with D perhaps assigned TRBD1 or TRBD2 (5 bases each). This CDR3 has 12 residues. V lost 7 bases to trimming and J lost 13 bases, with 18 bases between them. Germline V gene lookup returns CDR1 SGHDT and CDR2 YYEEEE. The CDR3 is CASSQTGTHQFF. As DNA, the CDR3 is TGTGCCAGCTCTCAGACTGGGACCCATCAGTTCTTC.

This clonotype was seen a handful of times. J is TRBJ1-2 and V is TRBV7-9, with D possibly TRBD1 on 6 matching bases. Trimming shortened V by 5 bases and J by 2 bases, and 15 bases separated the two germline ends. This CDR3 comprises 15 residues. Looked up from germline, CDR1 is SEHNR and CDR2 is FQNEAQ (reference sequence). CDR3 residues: CASSPSVRGNYGYTF. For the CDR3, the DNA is TGTGCCAGCAGCCCCTCAGTAAGGGGGAACTATGGCTACACCTTC.

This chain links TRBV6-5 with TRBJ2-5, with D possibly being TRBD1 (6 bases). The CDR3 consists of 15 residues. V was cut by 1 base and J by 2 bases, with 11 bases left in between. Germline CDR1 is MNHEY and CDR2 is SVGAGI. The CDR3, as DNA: TGTGCCAGCAGTTACTGGAGACAGGCTCAAGAGACCCAGTACTTC. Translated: CASSYWRQAQETQYF.

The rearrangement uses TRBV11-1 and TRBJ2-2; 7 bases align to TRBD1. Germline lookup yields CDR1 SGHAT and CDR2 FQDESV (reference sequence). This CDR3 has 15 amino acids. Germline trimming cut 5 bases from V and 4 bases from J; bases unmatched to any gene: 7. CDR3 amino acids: CASSPPGQPTGELFF. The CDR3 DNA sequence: TGTGCCAGCAGCCCACCGGGACAGCCCACCGGGGAGCTGTTTTTT.

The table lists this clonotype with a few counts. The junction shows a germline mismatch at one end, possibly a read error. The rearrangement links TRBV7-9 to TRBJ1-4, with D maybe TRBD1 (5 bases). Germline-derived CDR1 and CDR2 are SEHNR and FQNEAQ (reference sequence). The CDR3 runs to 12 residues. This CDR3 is CASSPQAGLTVF. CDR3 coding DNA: TGTGCCAGCAGCCCACAGGCAGGTCTCACGGTTTTT.

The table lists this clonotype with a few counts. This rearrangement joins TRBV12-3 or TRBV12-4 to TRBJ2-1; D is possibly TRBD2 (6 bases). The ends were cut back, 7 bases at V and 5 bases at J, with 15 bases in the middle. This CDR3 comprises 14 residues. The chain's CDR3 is CASTSGGTNNEQFF. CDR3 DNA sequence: TGTGCCAGCACCAGTGGGGGGACCAACAATGAGCAGTTCTTC.

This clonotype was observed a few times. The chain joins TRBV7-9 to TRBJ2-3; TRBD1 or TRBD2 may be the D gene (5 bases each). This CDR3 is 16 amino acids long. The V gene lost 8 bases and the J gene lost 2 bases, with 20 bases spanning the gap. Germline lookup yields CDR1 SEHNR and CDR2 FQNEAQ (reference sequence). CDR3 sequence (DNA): TGTGCCAGCCCCAGGGAGTACGGGGCCTCCACAGATACGCAGTATTTT. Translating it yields CASPREYGASTDTQYF.

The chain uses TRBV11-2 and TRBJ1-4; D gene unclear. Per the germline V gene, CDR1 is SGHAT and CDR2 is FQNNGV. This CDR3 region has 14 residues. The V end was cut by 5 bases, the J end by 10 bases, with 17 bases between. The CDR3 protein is CASSEGGAVGKLFF. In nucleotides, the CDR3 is TGTGCCAGCAGCGAGGGAGGCGCGGTCGGAAAACTGTTTTTT.

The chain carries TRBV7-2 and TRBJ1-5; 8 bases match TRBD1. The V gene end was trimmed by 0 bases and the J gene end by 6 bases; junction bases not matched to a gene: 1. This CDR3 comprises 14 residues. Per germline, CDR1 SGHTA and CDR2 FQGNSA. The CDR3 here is CASSLATGAQPQHF. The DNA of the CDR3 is TGTGCCAGCAGCTTAGCGACAGGGGCTCAGCCCCAGCATTTT.

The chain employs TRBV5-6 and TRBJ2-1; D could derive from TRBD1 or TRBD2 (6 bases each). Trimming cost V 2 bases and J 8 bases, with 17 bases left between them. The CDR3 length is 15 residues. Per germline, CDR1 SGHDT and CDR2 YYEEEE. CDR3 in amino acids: CASSFTGALDDEQFF. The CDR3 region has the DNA TGTGCCAGCAGCTTTACGGGGGCTCTTGACGATGAGCAGTTCTTC. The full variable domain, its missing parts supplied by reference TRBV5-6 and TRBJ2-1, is DAGVTQSPTHLIKTRGQQVTLRCSPKSGHDTVSWYQQALGQGPQFIFQYYEEEERQRGNFPDRFSGHQFPNYSSELNVNALLLGDSALYLCASSFTGALDDEQFFGPGTRLTVL.

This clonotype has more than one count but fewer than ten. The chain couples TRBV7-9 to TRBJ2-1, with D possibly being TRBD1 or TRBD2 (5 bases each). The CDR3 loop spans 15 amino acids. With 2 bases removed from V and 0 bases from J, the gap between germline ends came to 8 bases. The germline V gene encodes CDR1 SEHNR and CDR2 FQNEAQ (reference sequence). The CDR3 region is CASSLRGDSYNEQFF. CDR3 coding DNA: TGTGCCAGCAGCTTACGAGGGGACTCCTACAATGAGCAGTTCTTC.

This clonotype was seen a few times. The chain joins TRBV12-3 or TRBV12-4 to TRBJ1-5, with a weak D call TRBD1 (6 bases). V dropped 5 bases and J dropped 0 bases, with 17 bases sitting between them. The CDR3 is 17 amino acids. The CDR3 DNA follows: TGTGCCAGCAGTCCGACAGGACAAACTGATAGCAATCAGCCCCAGCATTTT. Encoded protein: CASSPTGQTDSNQPQHF.

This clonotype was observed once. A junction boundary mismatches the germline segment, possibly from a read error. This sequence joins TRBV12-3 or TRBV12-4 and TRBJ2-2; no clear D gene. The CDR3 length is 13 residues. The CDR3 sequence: CASSPPAPGELFF. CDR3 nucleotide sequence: TGTGCTAGCAGCCCTCCCGCCCCCGGGGAGCTGTTTTTT.

The CDR3 reads CASSHPKEKRSYEQYF. The CDR3 bases are TGTGCCAGCAGCCACCCCAAGGAGAAGCGGAGCTACGAGCAGTACTTC. This chain joins TRBV11-1 and TRBJ2-7; tentatively, D is TRBD2 (5 bases). Deletions cut 5 bases from V and 3 bases from J, with 20 bases between. This CDR3 is built from 16 residues. Germline CDR1 reads SGHAT; CDR2 reads FQDESV (reference sequence). The full variable domain, rest sourced from reference TRBV11-1 and TRBJ2-7, is EAEVAQSPRYKITEKSQAVAFWCDPISGHATLYWYRQILGQGPELLVQFQDESVVDDSQLPKDRFSAERLKGVDSTLKIQPAELGDSAMYLCASSHPKEKRSYEQYFGPGTRLTVT.

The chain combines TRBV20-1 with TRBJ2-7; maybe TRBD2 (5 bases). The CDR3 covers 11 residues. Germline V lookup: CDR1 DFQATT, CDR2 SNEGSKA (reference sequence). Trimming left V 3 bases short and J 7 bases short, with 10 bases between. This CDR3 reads CSASIGREQYF. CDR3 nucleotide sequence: TGCAGTGCTAGTATAGGGAGAGAGCAGTACTTC.

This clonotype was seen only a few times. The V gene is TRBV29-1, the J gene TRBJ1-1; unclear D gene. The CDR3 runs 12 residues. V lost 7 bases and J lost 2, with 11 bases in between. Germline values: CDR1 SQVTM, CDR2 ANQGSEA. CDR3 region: CSGTTGNTEAFF. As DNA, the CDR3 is TGCAGCGGTACGACGGGAAACACTGAAGCTTTCTTT.

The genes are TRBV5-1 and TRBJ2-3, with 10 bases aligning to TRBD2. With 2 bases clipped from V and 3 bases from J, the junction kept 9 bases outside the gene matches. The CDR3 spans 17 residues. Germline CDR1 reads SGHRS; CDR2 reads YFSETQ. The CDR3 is CASSLAASGGSTDTQYF. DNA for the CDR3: TGCGCCAGCAGCTTAGCGGCTAGCGGGGGTTCAACAGATACGCAGTATTTT.

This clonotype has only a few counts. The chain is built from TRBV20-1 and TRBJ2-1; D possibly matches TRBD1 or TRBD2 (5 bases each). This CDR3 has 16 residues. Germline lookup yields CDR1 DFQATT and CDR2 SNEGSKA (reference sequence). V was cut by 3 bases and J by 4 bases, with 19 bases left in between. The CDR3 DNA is TGCAGTGCTAGTCTCTGGGACCTCGAAAAATACAATGAGCAGTTCTTC. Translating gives CSASLWDLEKYNEQFF.

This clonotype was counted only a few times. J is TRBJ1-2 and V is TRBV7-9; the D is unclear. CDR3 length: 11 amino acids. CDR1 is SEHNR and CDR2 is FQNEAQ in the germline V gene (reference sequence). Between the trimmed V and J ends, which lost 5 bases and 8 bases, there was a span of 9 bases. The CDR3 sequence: CASSGRDGYTF. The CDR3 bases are TGTGCCAGCAGCGGGAGAGACGGCTACACCTTC. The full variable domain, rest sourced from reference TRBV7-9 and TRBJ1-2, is DTGVSQNPRHKITKRGQNVTFRCDPISEHNRLYWYRQTLGQGPEFLTYFQNEAQLEKSRLLSDRFSAERPKGSFSTLEIQRTEQGDSAMYLCASSGRDGYTFGSGTRLTVV.

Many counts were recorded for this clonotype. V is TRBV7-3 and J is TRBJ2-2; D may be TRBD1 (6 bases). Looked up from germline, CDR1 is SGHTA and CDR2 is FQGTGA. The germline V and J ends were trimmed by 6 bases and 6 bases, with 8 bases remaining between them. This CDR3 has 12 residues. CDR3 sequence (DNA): TGTGCCAGCAGAAAGGGGGCCGGGGAGCTGTTTTTT. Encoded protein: CASRKGAGELFF.

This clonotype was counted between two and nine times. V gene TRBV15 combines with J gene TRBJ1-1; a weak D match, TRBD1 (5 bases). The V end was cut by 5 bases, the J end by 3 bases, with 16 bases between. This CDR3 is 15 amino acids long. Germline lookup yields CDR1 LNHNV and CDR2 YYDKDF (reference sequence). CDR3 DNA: TGTGCCACCAGCGGAGGGAGGGGAAGGGACACTGAAGCTTTCTTT. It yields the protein CATSGGRGRDTEAFF.

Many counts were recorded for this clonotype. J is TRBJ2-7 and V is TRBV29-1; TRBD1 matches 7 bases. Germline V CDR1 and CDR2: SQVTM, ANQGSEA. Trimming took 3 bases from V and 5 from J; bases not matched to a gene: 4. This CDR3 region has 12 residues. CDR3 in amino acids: CSVEGQGDEQYF. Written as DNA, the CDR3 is TGCAGCGTTGAGGGCCAGGGGGACGAGCAGTACTTC.